A single sample is the source of the 20 T cell receptor beta chains below, sequenced in a study of blood T cell repertoires in COVID-19. Sequenced by immunoSEQ multiplex PCR; TCRdb stores in-frame clones only, minus some. This table holds 210,000 or so clones, 87% found once. The material sequenced was peripheral blood. These receptors were collected from a woman between 18 and 29 years old who had recovered from COVID-19.

This rearrangement joins TRBV6-6 to TRBJ2-5, with 7 bases identical to TRBD1. Germline-derived CDR1 and CDR2 are MNHNY and SVGAGI (reference sequence). This CDR3 has 14 residues. The J segment lost 8 bases and the V segment lost 1 base, leaving 7 bases of the junction unmatched. The CDR3 protein is CASSYLSGTETQYF. CDR3 coding DNA: TGTGCCAGCAGTTACTTATCTGGGACAGAAACCCAGTACTTC.

This rearrangement joins TRBV7-9 to TRBJ1-1; 8 bases fit TRBD1. Losses at the gene ends were 3 bases for V and 5 bases for J; bases not matched to a gene: 8. Looked up from germline, CDR1 is SEHNR and CDR2 is FQNEAQ (reference sequence). CDR3 length equals 15 residues. As DNA, the CDR3 is TGTGCCAGCAGCTTCTACCGGACAGGGAGGACTGAAGCTTTCTTT. It encodes CASSFYRTGRTEAFF.

This clone occurred once. The V gene is TRBV7-9, the J gene TRBJ2-7; 7 bases align to TRBD1. The length of the CDR3 is 14 residues. In germline, CDR1 is SEHNR, CDR2 FQNEAQ (reference sequence). V was pared by 5 bases and J by 3 bases, with 7 bases of the junction left unmatched. The DNA of the CDR3 is TGTGCCAGCAGCCAACAGGGGAAGTTCTACGAGCAGTACTTC. Amino acids: CASSQQGKFYEQYF. Full variable domain (outside the CDR3, taken from reference TRBV7-9 and TRBJ2-7): DTGVSQNPRHKITKRGQNVTFRCDPISEHNRLYWYRQTLGQGPEFLTYFQNEAQLEKSRLLSDRFSAERPKGSFSTLEIQRTEQGDSAMYLCASSQQGKFYEQYFGPGTRLTVT.

This clone was picked up a small number of times. CDR3 amino acids: CASSPSGEPEDTQYF. DNA for the CDR3: TGTGCCAGCAGCCCCTCTGGAGAACCGGAAGATACGCAGTATTTT. This rearrangement joins TRBV7-3 to TRBJ2-3; no clear D gene. V shed 5 bases and J shed 5 bases, with 17 bases lying between them. The CDR3 consists of 15 residues. CDR1 and CDR2 (germline): SGHTA, FQGTGA.

This chain joins TRBV9 and TRBJ2-1; 8 bases fit TRBD1. Per germline, CDR1 SGDLS and CDR2 YYNGEE. The trim removed 3 bases at V and 5 bases at J, leaving 7 bases unmatched. The CDR3 is 15 residues long. CDR3 protein: CASSAPYRGDNEQFF. CDR3 nucleotides: TGTGCCAGCAGCGCGCCATACAGGGGGGACAATGAGCAGTTCTTC.

J is TRBJ2-1 and V is TRBV3-1 (or the pseudogene TRBV3-2); 9 bases map to TRBD2. Looked up from germline, CDR1 is LGHDT and CDR2 is YNNKEL (reference sequence). The CDR3 runs 16 residues. With V trimmed by 1 base and J by 4 bases, 5 bases remained unmatched. The CDR3 is CASSQVRSGRYNEQFF. DNA for the CDR3: TGTGCCAGCAGCCAAGTGAGAAGCGGGAGGTACAATGAGCAGTTCTTC.

The chain joins TRBV18 to TRBJ1-3; 8 bases line up with TRBD1. Trimming cost V 2 bases and J 2 bases; bases outside gene matches: 8. CDR1 and CDR2 from the germline V gene are KGHSH and LQKENI. This CDR3 region has 17 residues. As DNA, the CDR3 is TGTGCCAGCTCACCAGGGGCCAGGGGGCCGGCTGGAAACACCATATATTTT. Translation gives CASSPGARGPAGNTIYF.

V usage is TRBV30 and J usage is TRBJ2-5; 7 nucleotides align to TRBD1. CDR1 and CDR2 (germline): GTSNPN, SVGIG (reference sequence). V shed 4 bases and J 2 bases; nucleotides not matched to a gene: 4. This CDR3 has 13 amino acids. The CDR3 bases are TGTGCCTGGACCTACAGGGGACAAGAGACCCAGTACTTC. This translates into CAWTYRGQETQYF.

Details on this clone: A junction end diverges from the germline sequence, so it may reflect a read error. V and J are TRBV19 and TRBJ2-1; TRBD1 matches at 8 bases. The CDR3 consists of 18 residues. Germline V gene data show CDR1 as LNHDA and CDR2 as SQIVND (reference sequence). CDR3 nucleotide sequence: TGTACCAGTAGTATAGGCCGGGTCAGGGGGCGCGCCTACAATGAGCAGTTCTTC. Protein sequence: CTSSIGRVRGRAYNEQFF. Together with reference TRBV19 and TRBJ2-1, the CDR3 gives the full variable domain: DGGITQSPKYLFRKEGQNVTLSCEQNLNHDAMYWYRQDPGQGLRLIYYSQIVNDFQKGDIAEGYSVSREKKESFPLTVTSAQKNPTAFYLCTSSIGRVRGRAYNEQFFGPGTRLTVL.

This clone has a single count. This chain joins TRBV13 and TRBJ1-1, with a tentative D call TRBD1 (5 bases). The germline V gene encodes CDR1 PRHDT and CDR2 FYEKMQ (reference sequence). CDR3 length: 12 residues. V shed 6 bases and J shed 4 bases, with 9 bases lying between them. CDR3 DNA sequence: TGTGCCAGCAGGGGGGGATCCACTGAAGCTTTCTTT. Translated: CASRGGSTEAFF.

V gene TRBV6-5 combines with J gene TRBJ1-4; 8 bases fit TRBD1. V shed 6 bases, J shed 4 bases, and the junction held 4 bases outside the gene matches. The germline V gene encodes CDR1 MNHEY and CDR2 SVGAGI. The CDR3 length is 14 residues. The CDR3 is CASSRGQGNEKLFF. The CDR3 region has the DNA TGTGCCAGCAGCAGGGGGCAGGGTAATGAAAAACTGTTTTTT.

The CDR3 coding sequence is TGTGCCAGCAGCTCGGGACAGGTCATGAACACTGAAGCTTTCTTT. Protein: CASSSGQVMNTEAFF. The rearrangement uses TRBV5-4 and TRBJ1-1; the match to TRBD1 covers 8 bases. The CDR3 is 15 residues long. The V and J ends lost 3 bases and 0 bases, in that order; junction bases with no gene match: 4. The germline gives CDR1 SGHNT, CDR2 YYREEE (reference sequence).

V and J are TRBV4-3 and TRBJ1-6, with a possible D match to TRBD1 (5 bases). The CDR3 loop spans 16 amino acids. CDR1 and CDR2 from the germline V gene are LGHNA and YSLEER. The V and J ends lost 0 bases and 8 bases respectively, with 14 bases between them. The CDR3 spells CASSQDPAGLDSPLHF. As DNA, the CDR3 is TGCGCCAGCAGCCAAGATCCTGCAGGGTTGGATTCACCCCTCCACTTT.

In regard to this clone: The same CDR3 also results from other DNA sequences found in this sample. This chain joins TRBV7-9 and TRBJ1-5; D is uncertain. This CDR3 contains 14 residues. CDR1 and CDR2 (germline): SEHNR, FQNEAQ (reference sequence). Between the trimmed V and J ends, which lost 1 base and 1 base, there was a span of 5 bases. The CDR3 is CASSLGQSNQPQHF. The CDR3 region has the DNA TGTGCCAGCAGCTTAGGACAAAGCAATCAGCCCCAGCATTTT.

V usage is TRBV3-1 (or the pseudogene TRBV3-2) and J usage is TRBJ2-7, with 11 bases aligning to TRBD1. Germline loops: CDR1 LGHDT, CDR2 YNNKEL (reference sequence). CDR3 length equals 16 residues. The J segment lost 5 bases and the V segment lost 2 bases, leaving 8 bases of the junction unmatched. CDR3 coding DNA: TGTGCCAGCAGCCAAAAGTCAGGACAGGGGGCCCACGAGCAGTACTTC. It specifies CASSQKSGQGAHEQYF.

V is TRBV7-6 and J is TRBJ1-5; TRBD1 might be the D (6 bases). Per the germline V gene, CDR1 is SGHVS and CDR2 is FNYEAQ. CDR3 size: 14 residues. V shed 5 bases and J shed 6 bases, with 14 bases lying between them. The CDR3 coding sequence is TGTGCCAGCAGCCCCGGGGGGGGCCTTCAGCCCCAGCATTTT. This encodes CASSPGGGLQPQHF.

The V call is TRBV12-3 or TRBV12-4, the J call TRBJ1-5; the D gene is possibly TRBD1 (5 bases). CDR3 length equals 13 residues. Between the trimmed V and J ends, which lost 2 bases and 7 bases, there was a span of 9 bases. The CDR3 protein is CASSLQGWQPQHF. CDR3 bases: TGTGCCAGCAGTTTACAGGGATGGCAGCCCCAGCATTTT.

The gene calls are TRBV12-3 or TRBV12-4 and TRBJ2-2; D perhaps matches TRBD2 (6 bases). Between the trimmed V and J ends, which lost 7 bases and 8 bases, there was a span of 11 bases. The length of the CDR3 is 12 residues. The CDR3 sequence is CASTLGLGELFF. CDR3 DNA: TGTGCCAGCACCCTGGGACTGGGGGAGCTGTTTTTT.

V gene TRBV27 combines with J gene TRBJ1-6; tentatively, D is TRBD1 (5 bases). V was trimmed by 5 bases and J by 7 bases, leaving 15 bases between them. Germline assignment: CDR1 MNHEY and CDR2 SMNVEV (reference sequence). The CDR3 has 15 amino acids. CDR3 DNA sequence: TGTGCCAGCAGTCTAGTAGGGGCTTCAAATTCACCCCTCCACTTT. Its translation: CASSLVGASNSPLHF.

As concerns this clone: The sample holds other DNA sequences that translate to the same CDR3. The chain carries TRBV6-1 and TRBJ1-1, with TRBD1 matching over 7 bases. V lost 3 bases and J lost 1; bases outside the gene matches: 2. The CDR3 extends over 14 amino acids. CDR1 MNHNS and CDR2 SASEGT come from the germline V gene. CDR3 loop: CASSDRTGNTEAFF. The CDR3 nucleotides are TGTGCCAGCAGTGACCGGACAGGGAACACTGAAGCTTTCTTT.